The 21 T cell receptor beta chains presented below share a single source sample, sequenced in a study of T cells in women clearing cervical HPV infection. Sequenced by immunoSEQ multiplex PCR; TCRdb stores in-frame clones only, minus some. This table holds some 25,000 clones. Sequencing was carried out using blood buffy coat. These receptors were obtained from a woman aged 18 to 75 with a cervical HPV16 infection that either progressed to CIN3+ or cleared (not recorded which).

Note on this clone: The observed sequence ends 3 residues before the CDR3 terminus, with the missing tail filled in from the germline J gene. The chain combines TRBV7-2 with TRBJ1-2; D is unclear. Germline CDR1 is SGHTA and CDR2 is FQGNSA. This CDR3 spans 14 amino acids. Here the CDR3 reads CASSLVQPSRRYTF. Partial CDR3 DNA: TGTGCCAGCAGCTTAGTACAGCCCAGCCGAAGG.

Notes on this clone: The read halts 3 residues ahead of the CDR3 end, with the missing end drawn from the germline J gene. This rearrangement joins TRBV28 to TRBJ1-4; 8 nucleotides align to TRBD1. J was trimmed by 4 bases and V by 5 bases; bases with no gene match: 9. Per the germline V gene, CDR1 is MDHEN and CDR2 is SYDVKM. The CDR3 is 16 amino acids. Incomplete CDR3 DNA: TGTGCCAGCAGTGGCCGGGCAGGGGGCAATAATGAAAAA. It yields the protein CASSGRAGGNNEK. The entire CDR3 sequence reads CASSGRAGGNNEKLFF.

As for this clone: The CDR3 end is not reached by the read, which stops 3 residues before it; the germline J gene fills it in. V is TRBV9 and J is TRBJ2-5, with 7 bases fitting TRBD2. This CDR3 has 18 amino acids. The V gene's germline CDR1 is SGDLS and CDR2 YYNGEE. V trimming: 0 bases; J trimming: 5 bases; junction bases outside the gene matches: 16. CDR3 bases read: TGTGCCAGCAGCGTAGAAGGTGGCCTAGCGGTACTCGGGGAGACC. It codes for CASSVEGGLAVLGET. The CDR3 reads in full as CASSVEGGLAVLGETQYF. The complete variable domain, with remaining parts taken from reference TRBV9 and TRBJ2-5, reads DSGVTQTPKHLITATGQRVTLRCSPRSGDLSVYWYQQSLDQGLQFLIQYYNGEERAKGNILERFSAQQFPDLHSELNLSSLELGDSALYFCASSVEGGLAVLGETQYFGPGTRLLVL.

For this clone: The CDR3 end falls 3 residues outside the read, so it is completed with the germline J gene. The chain links TRBV5-5 to TRBJ1-2; TRBD1 aligns across 7 bases. From germline, CDR1 is SGHKS and CDR2 YYEKEE (reference sequence). This CDR3 is 14 amino acids long. Trimming removed 6 bases from V and 2 bases from J; junction bases left unmatched: 7. CDR3 DNA (partial): TGTGCCAGCAAAGTTTCAGGGGGAAACTATGGC. As protein: CASKVSGGNYG. The whole CDR3 sequence reads CASKVSGGNYGYTF.

Turning to this clone: The CDR3 end lies 3 residues beyond the end of the read and is filled in from the germline J gene. V gene TRBV2 combines with J gene TRBJ1-1; 8 positions match TRBD1. CDR1 and CDR2 (germline): SNHLY, FYNNEI. With V trimmed by 6 bases and J by 1 base, 1 base remained unmatched. This CDR3 is built from 13 residues. The CDR3 spells CASRGQANTEAFF. The sequenced CDR3 bases are TGTGCCAGCAGGGGACAGGCGAACACTGAA.

As regards this clone: With the read ending 3 residues before the CDR3 end, the germline J gene is used to fill in that end. The chain links TRBV2 to TRBJ1-6; 7 positions agree with TRBD1. With 6 bases clipped from V and 8 bases from J, the junction kept 7 bases outside the gene matches. Per the germline V gene, CDR1 is SNHLY and CDR2 is FYNNEI. CDR3 length equals 14 residues. Here the CDR3 reads CASSAGTVYSPLHF. Partial CDR3 DNA: TGTGCCAGCAGCGCCGGGACAGTGTATTCACCC.

In the case of this clone: The read stops 3 residues short of the end of the CDR3; the missing end is completed from the germline J gene. This chain connects TRBV6-4 to TRBJ1-1, with TRBD1 matching over 9 bases. Germline V gives CDR1 MRHNA, CDR2 SNTAGT. CDR3 length: 15 residues. With V trimmed by 2 bases and J by 3 bases, 4 bases remained unmatched. The covered CDR3 bases are TGTGCCAGCAGTGACACATACAGGGGGCACACTGAA. As protein: CASSDTYRGHTE. In full, the CDR3 reads CASSDTYRGHTEAFF.

A note on this clone: The CDR3 goes on 3 residues after the read ends, and that part is filled in from the germline J gene. The rearrangement joins TRBV10-3 to TRBJ1-1; the match to TRBD1 covers 9 bases. The CDR3 is 17 residues long. V lost 1 base and J lost 1; bases outside the gene matches: 7. The germline CDR1 and CDR2 sequences are ENHRY and SYGVKD. This CDR3 is CAISEWGQGWGNTEAFF. The sequenced CDR3 bases are TGTGCCATCAGTGAGTGGGGACAGGGATGGGGGAACACTGAA.

With respect to this clone: Read sequence stops 3 residues before the CDR3 end, and the germline J gene provides the missing end. This chain connects TRBV7-9 to TRBJ1-1; D perhaps matches TRBD1 (6 bases). The CDR3 contains 12 residues. Germline lookup yields CDR1 SEHNR and CDR2 FQNEAQ (reference sequence). V lost 5 bases, J lost 5 bases, and 9 bases lay in between. The sequenced part of the CDR3 DNA is TGTGCCAGCAGCGTCCAGGGGACTGAA. It is translated as CASSVQGTE. The CDR3 in full is CASSVQGTEAFF.

Concerning this clone itself: The read ends 3 residues shy of where the CDR3 ends; the end is completed using the germline J gene. The chain is built from TRBV19 and TRBJ1-5; TRBD1 matches 7 bases. This CDR3 is 16 amino acids long. Germline V gene lookup returns CDR1 LNHDA and CDR2 SQIVND (reference sequence). The trim removed 6 bases at V and 3 bases at J, leaving 11 bases unmatched. This CDR3 is CASSWGTGDINQPQHF. Incomplete CDR3 DNA: TGTGCCAGTAGCTGGGGAACAGGGGATATCAATCAGCCC.

On this clone itself: The sequenced fragment ends 3 residues before the CDR3 boundary, so the rest is inferred from the germline J gene. This rearrangement joins TRBV5-1 to TRBJ1-1; D gene uncertain. CDR3 size: 13 residues. Trimming shortened V by 4 bases and J by 3 bases, and 10 bases separated the two germline ends. Per germline, CDR1 SGHRS and CDR2 YFSETQ. The covered CDR3 bases are TGCGCCAGCAGCCCGTACGGGGACACTGAA. Its protein is CASSPYGDTE. The CDR3 as a whole reads CASSPYGDTEAFF.

On this clone: Other nucleotide sequences from this sample produce the same CDR3. CDR3 bases read: TGCAGCGTCAGGCAGGGGTCGAGTTGGTCGCCAGATACG. Encoded protein: CSVRQGSSWSPDT. The CDR3 as a whole reads CSVRQGSSWSPDTQYF. V gene TRBV29-1 combines with J gene TRBJ2-3; D might be TRBD1 (6 bases). The read comes to an end 3 residues before the CDR3 does, leaving the germline J gene to fill in the end. CDR1 is SQVTM, CDR2 ANQGSEA, per germline. The CDR3 spans 16 residues. Trimming removed 6 bases at V and 4 bases at J, with 23 bases between.

Comment on this clone: The read falls 3 residues short of the CDR3 end, and the missing part is taken from the germline J gene. Other DNA sequences within the sample encode an identical CDR3. This rearrangement joins TRBV5-1 to TRBJ1-2, with 7 bases identical to TRBD1. Germline-derived CDR1 and CDR2 are SGHRS and YFSETQ. The CDR3 is made up of 13 amino acids. The junction had 2 bases not matched to a gene; V was cut back by 4 bases and J by 2 bases. The DNA read from the CDR3 is TGCGCCAGCAGCCTGGGACAGAACTATGGC. This gives the protein CASSLGQNYG. The whole CDR3 is CASSLGQNYGYTF.

This chain's CDR3 is CASSENGTGGRNGYTF. Incomplete CDR3 DNA: TGCGCCAGCAGTGAAAACGGGACAGGGGGCCGTAATGGC. V and J are TRBV23-1 and TRBJ1-2, with 12 positions matching TRBD1. The CDR3 end is not reached by the read, which stops 3 residues before it; the germline J gene fills it in. TRBV23-1 is designated an ORF whose function remains uncertain. The junction had 10 bases not matched to a gene; V was cut back by 5 bases and J by 6 bases. The CDR3 length is 16 residues.

With respect to this clone: The read halts 3 residues ahead of the CDR3 end, with the missing end drawn from the germline J gene. The V gene is TRBV7-3, the J gene TRBJ1-2; 8 positions agree with TRBD1. Trimming cost V 0 bases and J 6 bases; bases outside gene matches: 3. Germline assignment: CDR1 SGHTA and CDR2 FQGTGA. This CDR3 has 14 residues. The CDR3 DNA, read in part, is TGTGCCAGCAGCTTAACGAGACAGGGGAATGGC. Protein sequence: CASSLTRQGNG. The complete CDR3 reads CASSLTRQGNGYTF.

To note about this clone: Read data end 3 residues before the CDR3 end; the end is taken from the germline J gene. The chain employs TRBV2 and TRBJ2-3; TRBD2 might be the D (5 bases). Germline values: CDR1 SNHLY, CDR2 FYNNEI. The CDR3 has 13 amino acids. The CDR3 is CASSLDLEETQYF. Incomplete CDR3 DNA: TGTGCCAGCAGCCTGGACTTGGAGGAGACG.

A remark on this clone: The read gets to within 3 residues of the CDR3 end, and the germline J gene fills in the rest. The chain uses TRBV6-8 and TRBJ2-5; TRBD2 matches 8 bases. Germline CDR1 and CDR2: MNHGY and SAAAGT. The V gene end was trimmed by 7 bases and the J gene end by 5 bases; junction bases not matched to a gene: 3. The CDR3 length is 12 residues. Partial CDR3 DNA: TGTGCCAGCACCCGGGGGGGGGAGACC. This translates into CASTRGGET. The CDR3 as a whole reads CASTRGGETQYF.

Concerning this clone: Sequencing ends 3 residues short of the CDR3 end; the germline J gene provides the rest. The chain links TRBV4-1 to TRBJ2-7, with 11 bases identical to TRBD2. The germline V gene has CDR1 MGHRA and CDR2 YSYEKL. The V gene end was trimmed by 4 bases and the J gene end by 2 bases; junction bases not matched to a gene: 4. This CDR3 is built from 15 residues. The CDR3: CASSPTSGGPYEQYF. Incomplete CDR3 DNA: TGCGCCAGCAGCCCCACTAGCGGGGGCCCCTACGAG.

Notes on this clone: The CDR3 end falls 3 residues outside the read, so it is completed with the germline J gene. This rearrangement joins TRBV19 to TRBJ2-1, with D tentatively TRBD1 (6 bases). This CDR3 spans 11 amino acids. Germline CDR1 LNHDA, CDR2 SQIVND (reference sequence). The V end was cut by 6 bases, the J end by 7 bases, with 7 bases between. The sequenced CDR3 bases are TGTGCCAGTAGGAGGGGGAATGAG. It translates to CASRRGNE. The entire CDR3 reads CASRRGNEQFF. Full variable domain (outside the CDR3, taken from reference TRBV19 and TRBJ2-1): DGGITQSPKYLFRKEGQNVTLSCEQNLNHDAMYWYRQDPGQGLRLIYYSQIVNDFQKGDIAEGYSVSREKKESFPLTVTSAQKNPTAFYLCASRRGNEQFFGPGTRLTVL.

Note on this clone: The sequence runs out 3 residues before the end of the CDR3; the remainder is reconstructed from the germline J gene. The chain links TRBV4-1 to TRBJ2-3; TRBD2 aligns across 11 bases. The ends lost 1 base at V and 4 bases at J; junction bases unmatched: 7. The CDR3 runs to 17 residues. Germline V lookup: CDR1 MGHRA, CDR2 YSYEKL. CDR3 DNA (partial): TGCGCCAGCAGCCAAGGTCCCCTAGCGGGGGGTCCAGATACG. It yields the protein CASSQGPLAGGPDT. The entire CDR3 sequence reads CASSQGPLAGGPDTQYF.

Points on this clone: At one boundary the junction diverges from the germline segment, which might be a read error. The CDR3 extends 3 residues past the end of the read, so its final part is completed from the germline J gene. The chain is built from TRBV4-2 and TRBJ2-7; 7 bases are shared with TRBD2. CDR1 and CDR2 from the germline V gene are LGHNA and YNFKEQ. The CDR3 totals 16 residues. CDR3 DNA, as far as it was read: TGCGCCAGCAGCCAAGAGGAGGGAGCGGGGTTTAACGAG. Its translation: CASSQEEGAGFNE. The complete CDR3 sequence is CASSQEEGAGFNEQYF.